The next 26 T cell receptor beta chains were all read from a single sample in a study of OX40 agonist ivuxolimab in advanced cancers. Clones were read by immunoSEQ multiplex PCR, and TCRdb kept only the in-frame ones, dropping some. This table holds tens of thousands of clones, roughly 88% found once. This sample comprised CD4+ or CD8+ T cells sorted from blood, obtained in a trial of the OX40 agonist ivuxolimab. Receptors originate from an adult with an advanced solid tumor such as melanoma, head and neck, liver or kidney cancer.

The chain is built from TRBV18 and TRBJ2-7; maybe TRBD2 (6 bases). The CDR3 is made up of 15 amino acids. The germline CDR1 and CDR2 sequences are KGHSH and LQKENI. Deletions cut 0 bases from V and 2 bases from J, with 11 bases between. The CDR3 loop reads CASSPPASAAYEQYF. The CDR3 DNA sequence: TGTGCCAGCTCACCACCGGCTAGCGCGGCCTACGAGCAGTACTTC.

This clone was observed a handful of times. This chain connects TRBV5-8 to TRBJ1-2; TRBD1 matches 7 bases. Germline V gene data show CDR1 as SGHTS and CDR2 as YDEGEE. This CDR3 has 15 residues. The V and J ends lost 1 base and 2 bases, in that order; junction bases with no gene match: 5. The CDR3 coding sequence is TGTGCCAGCAGCTTGCGGGGACAGACCAACTATGGCTACACCTTC. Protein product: CASSLRGQTNYGYTF.

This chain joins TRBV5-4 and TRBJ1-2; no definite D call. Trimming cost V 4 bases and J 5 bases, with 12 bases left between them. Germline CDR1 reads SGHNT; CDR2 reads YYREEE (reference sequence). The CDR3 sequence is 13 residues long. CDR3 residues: CASSLDPVYGYTF. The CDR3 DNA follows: TGTGCCAGCAGCCTAGACCCGGTGTATGGCTACACCTTC.

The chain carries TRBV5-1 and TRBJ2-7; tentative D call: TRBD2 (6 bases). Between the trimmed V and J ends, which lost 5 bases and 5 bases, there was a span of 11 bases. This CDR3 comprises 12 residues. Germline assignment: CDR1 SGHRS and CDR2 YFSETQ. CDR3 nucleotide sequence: TGCGCCAGCAGAGGTGGAGGGGACGAGCAGTACTTC. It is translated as CASRGGGDEQYF.

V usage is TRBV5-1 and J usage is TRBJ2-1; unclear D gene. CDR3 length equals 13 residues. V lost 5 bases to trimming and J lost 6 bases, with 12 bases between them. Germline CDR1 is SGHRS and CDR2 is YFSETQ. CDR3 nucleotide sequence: TGCGCCAGCAGTTCAAAGGTGTCCAATGAGCAGTTCTTC. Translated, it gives CASSSKVSNEQFF. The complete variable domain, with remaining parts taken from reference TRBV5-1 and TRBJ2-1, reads KAGVTQTPRYLIKTRGQQVTLSCSPISGHRSVSWYQQTPGQGLQFLFEYFSETQRNKGNFPGRFSGRQFSNSRSEMNVSTLELGDSALYLCASSSKVSNEQFFGPGTRLTVL.

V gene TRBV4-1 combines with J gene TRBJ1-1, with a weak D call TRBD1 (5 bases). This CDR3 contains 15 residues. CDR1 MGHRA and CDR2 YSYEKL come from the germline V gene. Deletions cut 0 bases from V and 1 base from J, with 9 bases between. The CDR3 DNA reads TGCGCCAGCAGCCAAGATAAAACAGGGAACACTGAAGCTTTCTTT. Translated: CASSQDKTGNTEAFF.

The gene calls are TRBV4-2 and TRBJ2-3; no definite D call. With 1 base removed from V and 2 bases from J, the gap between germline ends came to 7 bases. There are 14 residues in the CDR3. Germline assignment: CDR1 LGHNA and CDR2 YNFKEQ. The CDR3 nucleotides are TGTGCCAGCAGCCAAGGGGATTTCACAGATACGCAGTATTTT. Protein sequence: CASSQGDFTDTQYF.

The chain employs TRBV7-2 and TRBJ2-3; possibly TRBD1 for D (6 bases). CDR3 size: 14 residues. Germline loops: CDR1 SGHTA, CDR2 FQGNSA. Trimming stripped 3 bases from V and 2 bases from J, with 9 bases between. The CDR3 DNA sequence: TGTGCCAGCAGCTTGGGGACATCCACAGATACGCAGTATTTT. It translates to CASSLGTSTDTQYF. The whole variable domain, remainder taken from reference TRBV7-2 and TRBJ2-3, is GAGVSQSPSNKVTEKGKDVELRCDPISGHTALYWYRQSLGQGLEFLIYFQGNSAPDKSGLPSDRFSAERTGGSVSTLTIQRTQQEDSAVYLCASSLGTSTDTQYFGPGTRLTVL.

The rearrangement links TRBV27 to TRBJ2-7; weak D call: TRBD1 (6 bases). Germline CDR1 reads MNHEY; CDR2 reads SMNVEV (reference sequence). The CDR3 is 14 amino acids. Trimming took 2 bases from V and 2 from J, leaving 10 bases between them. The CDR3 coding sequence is TGTGCCAGCAGTTTAGGGGGCATAACCTACGAGCAGTACTTC. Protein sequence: CASSLGGITYEQYF.

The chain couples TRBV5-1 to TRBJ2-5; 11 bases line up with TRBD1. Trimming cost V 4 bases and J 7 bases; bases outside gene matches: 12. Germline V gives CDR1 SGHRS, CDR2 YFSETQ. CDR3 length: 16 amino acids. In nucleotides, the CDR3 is TGCGCCAGCAGCGAGGGGACAGGGGGTTCGGCTGGGACCCAGTACTTC. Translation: CASSEGTGGSAGTQYF. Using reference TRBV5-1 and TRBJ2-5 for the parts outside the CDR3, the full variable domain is KAGVTQTPRYLIKTRGQQVTLSCSPISGHRSVSWYQQTPGQGLQFLFEYFSETQRNKGNFPGRFSGRQFSNSRSEMNVSTLELGDSALYLCASSEGTGGSAGTQYFGPGTRLLVL.

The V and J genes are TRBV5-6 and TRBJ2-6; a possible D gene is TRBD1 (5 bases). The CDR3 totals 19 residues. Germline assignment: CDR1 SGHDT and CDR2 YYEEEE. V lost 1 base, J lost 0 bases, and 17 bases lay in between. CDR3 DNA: TGTGCCAGCAGCTTGTCCAACGCCAGGGTTAACTCTGGGGCCAACGTCCTGACTTTC. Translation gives CASSLSNARVNSGANVLTF.

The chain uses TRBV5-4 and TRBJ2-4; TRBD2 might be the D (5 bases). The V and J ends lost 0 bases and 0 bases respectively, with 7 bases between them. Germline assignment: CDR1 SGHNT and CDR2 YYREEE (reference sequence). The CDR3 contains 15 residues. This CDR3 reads CASSLDGVAKNIQYF. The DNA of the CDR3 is TGTGCCAGCAGCTTGGACGGGGTAGCCAAAAACATTCAGTACTTC.

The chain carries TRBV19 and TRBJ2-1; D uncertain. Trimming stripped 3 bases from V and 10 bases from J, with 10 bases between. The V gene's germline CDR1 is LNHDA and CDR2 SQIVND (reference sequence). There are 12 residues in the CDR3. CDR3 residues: CASSIGWGEQFF. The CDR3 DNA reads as TGTGCCAGTAGTATTGGTTGGGGAGAGCAGTTCTTC.

CDR3 region: CASSYLGTANTGELFF. In DNA form, the CDR3 reads TGTGCCAGCAGTTACCTGGGGACAGCGAACACCGGGGAGCTGTTTTTT. This chain connects TRBV6-6 to TRBJ2-2; 7 nucleotides match TRBD1. Germline-derived CDR1 and CDR2 are MNHNY and SVGAGI (reference sequence). V lost 2 bases and J lost 0; bases outside the gene matches: 3. The CDR3 has 16 amino acids.

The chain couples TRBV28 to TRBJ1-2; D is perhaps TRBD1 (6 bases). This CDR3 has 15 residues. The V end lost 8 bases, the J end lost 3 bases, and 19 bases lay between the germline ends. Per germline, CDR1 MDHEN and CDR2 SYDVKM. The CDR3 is CASGSLKTGYYGYTF. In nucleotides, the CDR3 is TGTGCCAGCGGGTCCCTCAAGACAGGCTACTATGGCTACACCTTC.

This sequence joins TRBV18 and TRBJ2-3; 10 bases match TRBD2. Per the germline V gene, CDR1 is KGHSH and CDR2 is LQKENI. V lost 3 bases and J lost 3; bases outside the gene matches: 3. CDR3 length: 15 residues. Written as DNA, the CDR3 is TGTGCCAGCTCACCTCTAGCGGGAGTAACAGATACGCAGTATTTT. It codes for CASSPLAGVTDTQYF.

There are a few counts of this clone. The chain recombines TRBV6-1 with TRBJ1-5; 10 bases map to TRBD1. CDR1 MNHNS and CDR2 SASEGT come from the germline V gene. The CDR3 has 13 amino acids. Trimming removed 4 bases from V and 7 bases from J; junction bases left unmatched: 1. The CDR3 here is CASSADRGQPQHF. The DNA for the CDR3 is TGTGCCAGCAGTGCGGACAGGGGGCAGCCCCAGCATTTT.

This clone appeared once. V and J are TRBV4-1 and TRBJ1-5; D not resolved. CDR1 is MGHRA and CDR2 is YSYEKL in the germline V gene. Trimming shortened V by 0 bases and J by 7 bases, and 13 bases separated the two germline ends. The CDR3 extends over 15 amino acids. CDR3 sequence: CASSQEPDGGQPQHF. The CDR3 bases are TGCGCCAGCAGCCAAGAACCCGACGGAGGGCAGCCCCAGCATTTT.

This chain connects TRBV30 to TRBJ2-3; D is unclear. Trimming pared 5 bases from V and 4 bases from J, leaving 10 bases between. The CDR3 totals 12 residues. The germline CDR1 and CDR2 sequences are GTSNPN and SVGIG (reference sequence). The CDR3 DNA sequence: TGTGCCTGGGCGAAGTCTTCAGATACGCAGTATTTT. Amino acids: CAWAKSSDTQYF.

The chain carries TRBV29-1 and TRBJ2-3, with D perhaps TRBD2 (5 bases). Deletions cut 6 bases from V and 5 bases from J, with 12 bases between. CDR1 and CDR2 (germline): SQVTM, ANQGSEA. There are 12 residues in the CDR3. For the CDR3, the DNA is TGCAGCGTGCATCCCGAGGGAGATACGCAGTATTTT. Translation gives CSVHPEGDTQYF.

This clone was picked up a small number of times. The DNA for the CDR3 is TGCGCCAGCAGTAGCCGACAGGGGGGAGCTAGCGGTTTAACAACAGATACGCAGTATTTT. This encodes CASSSRQGGASGLTTDTQYF. The chain joins TRBV23-1 to TRBJ2-3; 9 bases match TRBD1. TRBV23-1 has ORF status, its function being uncertain. The CDR3 is made up of 20 amino acids. V dropped 5 bases and J dropped 3; count of bases not matched to a gene: 21.

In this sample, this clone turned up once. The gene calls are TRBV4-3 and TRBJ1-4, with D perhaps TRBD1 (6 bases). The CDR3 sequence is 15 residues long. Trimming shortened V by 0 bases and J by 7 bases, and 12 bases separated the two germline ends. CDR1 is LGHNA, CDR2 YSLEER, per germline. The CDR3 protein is CASSQEPRGGEKLFF. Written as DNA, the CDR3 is TGCGCCAGCAGCCAAGAACCCAGGGGAGGTGAAAAACTGTTTTTT.

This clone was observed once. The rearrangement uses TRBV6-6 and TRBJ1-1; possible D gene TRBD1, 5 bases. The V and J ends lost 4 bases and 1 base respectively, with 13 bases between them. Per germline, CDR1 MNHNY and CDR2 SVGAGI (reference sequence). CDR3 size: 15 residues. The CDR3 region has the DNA TGTGCCAGCAGTTTAGCCTCCACAGGGAACACTGAAGCTTTCTTT. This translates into CASSLASTGNTEAFF.

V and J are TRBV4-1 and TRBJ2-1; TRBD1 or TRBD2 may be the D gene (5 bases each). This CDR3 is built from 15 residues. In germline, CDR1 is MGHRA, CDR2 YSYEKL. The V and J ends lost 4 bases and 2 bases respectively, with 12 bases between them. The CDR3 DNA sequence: TGCGCCAGCAGCCCAGTCCCGGGACCCTACAATGAGCAGTTCTTC. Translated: CASSPVPGPYNEQFF.

CDR3 DNA sequence: TGCGCCAGCAGCTTATCGGGACAGGGAAGAACAGATACGCAGTATTTT. Residues: CASSLSGQGRTDTQYF. The chain is built from TRBV5-1 and TRBJ2-3, with 9 bases fitting TRBD1. V dropped 2 bases and J dropped 3; count of bases not matched to a gene: 7. This CDR3 is 16 amino acids long. Per germline, CDR1 SGHRS and CDR2 YFSETQ.

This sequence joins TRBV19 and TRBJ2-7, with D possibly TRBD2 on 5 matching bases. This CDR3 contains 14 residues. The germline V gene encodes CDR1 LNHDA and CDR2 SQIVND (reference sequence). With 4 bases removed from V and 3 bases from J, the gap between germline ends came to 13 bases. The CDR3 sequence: CASSTVGVFYEQYF. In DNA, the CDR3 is TGTGCCAGTAGTACCGTCGGGGTTTTCTACGAGCAGTACTTC.